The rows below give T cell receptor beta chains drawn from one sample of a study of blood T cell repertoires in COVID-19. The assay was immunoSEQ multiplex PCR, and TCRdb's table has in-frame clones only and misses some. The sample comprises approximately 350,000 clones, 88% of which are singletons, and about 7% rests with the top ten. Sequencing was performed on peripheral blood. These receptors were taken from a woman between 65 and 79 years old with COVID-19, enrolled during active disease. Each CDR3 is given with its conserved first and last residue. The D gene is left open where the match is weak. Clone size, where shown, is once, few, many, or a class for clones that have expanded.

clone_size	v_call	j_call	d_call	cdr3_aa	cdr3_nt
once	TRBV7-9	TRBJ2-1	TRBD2	CAGGTSGPAEQFF	TGTGCCGGGGGGACTAGCGGTCCTGCCGAGCAGTTCTTC
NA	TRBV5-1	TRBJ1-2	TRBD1	CASDPGTGTHGYTF	TGCGCCAGCGACCCCGGGACAGGGACCCATGGCTACACCTTC
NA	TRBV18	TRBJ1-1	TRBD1	CASSPQAGQALNTEAFF	TGTGCCAGCTCACCTCAGGCGGGACAGGCCTTGAACACTGAAGCTTTCTTT
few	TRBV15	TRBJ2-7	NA	CATSSYFSGSYEQYF	TGTGCCACCAGCAGTTATTTTTCCGGGAGCTACGAGCAGTACTTC
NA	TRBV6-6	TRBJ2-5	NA	CASSWGGGTNQETQYF	TGTGCCAGCAGTTGGGGAGGGGGGACTAACCAAGAGACCCAGTACTTC
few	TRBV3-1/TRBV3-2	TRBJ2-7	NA	CASSRQGGTSYEQYF	TGTGCCAGCAGCCGTCAGGGGGGCACCTCCTACGAGCAGTACTTC
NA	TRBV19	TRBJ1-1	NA	CASTTHGGAAAPEAFF	TGTGCCAGTACCACCCATGGGGGGGCAGCCGCACCTGAAGCTTTCTTT
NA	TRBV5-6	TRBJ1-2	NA	CASSPTDSHNYGYTF	TGTGCCAGCAGCCCTACAGACAGCCATAACTATGGCTACACCTTC
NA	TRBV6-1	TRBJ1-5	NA	CASSEFSNQPQHF	TGTGCCAGCAGTGAATTCAGTAATCAGCCCCAGCATTTT
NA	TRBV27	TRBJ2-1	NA	CASSFGQGTEQFF	TGTGCCAGCAGTTTTGGGCAGGGCACTGAGCAGTTCTTC
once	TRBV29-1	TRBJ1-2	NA	CSVEVPGGRGGYTF	TGCAGCGTTGAGGTCCCGGGAGGTCGGGGTGGCTACACCTTC
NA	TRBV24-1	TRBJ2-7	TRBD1	CATSESGQGSSYEQYF	TGTGCCACCAGTGAGTCGGGACAGGGATCCTCCTACGAGCAGTACTTC
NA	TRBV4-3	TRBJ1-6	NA	CASSQEATGGSPLHF	TGCGCCAGCAGCCAAGAGGCGACAGGTGGTTCACCCCTCCACTTT
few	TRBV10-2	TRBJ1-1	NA	CASGQWDTEAFF	TGCGCCAGCGGACAGTGGGACACTGAAGCTTTCTTT
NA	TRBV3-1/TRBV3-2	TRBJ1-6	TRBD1	CASSLLGQGANSPLHF	TGTGCCAGCAGCCTACTTGGACAGGGCGCAAATTCACCCCTCCACTTT
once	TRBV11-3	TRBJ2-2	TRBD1	CASSSSGQATGELFF	TGTGCCAGCAGCTCCTCGGGACAGGCGACCGGGGAGCTGTTTTTT
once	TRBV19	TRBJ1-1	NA	CASSITGRGNTEAFF	TGTGCCAGTAGTATAACAGGGAGGGGGAACACTGAAGCTTTCTTT
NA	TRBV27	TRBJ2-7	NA	CASSVGQTYEQYF	TGTGCCAGCAGTGTGGGGCAGACCTACGAGCAGTACTTC
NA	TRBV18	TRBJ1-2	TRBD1	CASSALQGDYGYTF	TGTGCCAGCTCAGCCCTGCAGGGGGACTATGGCTACACCTTC
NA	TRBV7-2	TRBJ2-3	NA	CASSSYDRNTDTQYF	TGTGCCAGCAGCTCGTATGACAGGAACACAGATACGCAGTATTTT
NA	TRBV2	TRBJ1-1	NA	CASTRNTEAFF	TGTGCCAGCACTAGGAACACTGAAGCTTTCTTT
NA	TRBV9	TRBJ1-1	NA	CASSSAEVYTEAFF	TGTGCCAGCAGCTCAGCAGAGGTGTACACTGAAGCTTTCTTT
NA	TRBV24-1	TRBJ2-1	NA	CATREGPYNEQFF	TGTGCCACCAGGGAGGGCCCTTACAATGAGCAGTTCTTC
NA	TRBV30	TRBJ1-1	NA	CAWIPGTGNTEAFF	TGTGCCTGGATCCCCGGAACAGGGAACACTGAAGCTTTCTTT
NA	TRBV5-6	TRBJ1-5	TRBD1	CASSLWAGGDDQPQHF	TGTGCCAGCAGCTTGTGGGCAGGGGGCGACGACCAGCCCCAGCATTTT
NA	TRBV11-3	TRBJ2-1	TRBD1	CASSRGTGNNEQFF	TGTGCCAGCAGCAGGGGGACAGGAAACAATGAGCAGTTCTTC
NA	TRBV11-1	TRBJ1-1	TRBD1	CASSFGRGDTEAFF	TGTGCCAGCAGCTTTGGCAGGGGGGACACTGAAGCTTTCTTT
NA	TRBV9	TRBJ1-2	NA	CASSVVGGHYGYTF	TGTGCCAGCAGCGTAGTAGGAGGGCACTATGGCTACACCTTC
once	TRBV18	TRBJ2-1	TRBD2	CASSPHSGADNEQFF	TGTGCCAGCTCACCACATAGCGGGGCGGACAATGAGCAGTTCTTC
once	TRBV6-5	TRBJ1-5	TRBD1	CASRNRDRNQPQHF	TGTGCCAGCAGAAACCGGGACAGAAATCAGCCCCAGCATTTT
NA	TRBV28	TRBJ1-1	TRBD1	CASSPTGRNTEAFF	TGTGCCAGCAGCCCGACAGGGAGAAACACTGAAGCTTTCTTT
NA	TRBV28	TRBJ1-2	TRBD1	CASSLWGQGPSGYTF	TGTGCCAGCAGTTTATGGGGACAGGGGCCTAGTGGCTACACCTTC
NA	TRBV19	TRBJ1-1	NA	CASSFYTGNTEAFF	TGTGCCAGTAGTTTTTACACAGGGAACACTGAAGCTTTCTTT
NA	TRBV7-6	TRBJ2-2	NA	CASSLVLEGELFF	TGTGCCAGCAGCTTAGTTCTCGAGGGGGAGCTGTTTTTT
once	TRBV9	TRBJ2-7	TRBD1	CASSVGQGAYEQYF	TGTGCCAGCAGCGTAGGACAGGGGGCTTACGAGCAGTACTTC
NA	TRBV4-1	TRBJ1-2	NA	CASSQDRLNYGYTF	TGCGCCAGCAGCCAAGACAGGTTAAACTATGGCTACACCTTC
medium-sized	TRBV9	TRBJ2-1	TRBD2	CASSGGGTYNEQFF	TGTGCCAGCAGCGGCGGGGGTACCTACAATGAGCAGTTCTTC
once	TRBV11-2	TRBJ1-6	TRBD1	CASSLGTGPGSPLHF	TGTGCCAGCAGCTTAGGGACAGGGCCTGGTTCACCCCTCCACTTT
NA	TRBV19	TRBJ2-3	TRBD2	CASSIFLAGGGRTDTQYF	TGTGCCAGTAGTATTTTCCTAGCGGGGGGCGGAAGGACAGATACGCAGTATTTT
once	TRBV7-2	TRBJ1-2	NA	CASSLGREGYTF	TGTGCCAGCAGCTTAGGAAGGGAGGGCTACACCTTC
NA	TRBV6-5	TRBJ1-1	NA	CASSYGGGMNTEAFF	TGTGCCAGCAGTTACGGGGGAGGTATGAACACTGAAGCTTTCTTT
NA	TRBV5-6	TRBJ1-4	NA	CASSFRDIGEKLFF	TGTGCCAGCAGCTTCAGGGATATTGGTGAAAAACTGTTTTTT
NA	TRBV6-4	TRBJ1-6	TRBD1	CASSAQGQGISPLHF	TGTGCCAGCAGTGCACAGGGACAGGGGATTTCACCCCTCCACTTT
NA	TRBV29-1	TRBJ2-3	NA	CSVGQVVDTQYF	TGCAGCGTTGGACAGGTCGTAGATACGCAGTATTTT
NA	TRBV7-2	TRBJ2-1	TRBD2	CASSKGLAGANEQFF	TGTGCCAGCAGCAAGGGACTAGCGGGGGCCAATGAGCAGTTCTTC
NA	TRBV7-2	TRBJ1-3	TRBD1	CASSRNRDRMKNTIYF	TGTGCCAGCAGCCGCAACCGGGACAGGATGAAAAACACCATATATTTT
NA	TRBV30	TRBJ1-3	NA	CAWSTDYALNTIYF	TGTGCCTGGAGTACGGACTATGCCCTAAACACCATATATTTT